The TCR beta chain under discussion was sequenced for a study of identical twins. TCRdb processed the 5' RACE reads anew with MiXCR; each CDR3 protein has one entry. The table lists some 600,000 distinct CDR3 sequences, just over 7% of them singletons. All donors were healthy Caucasians. Another study also made use of these data, one on yellow fever vaccine responses in identical twins.

Sequencing was done on a sample of PBMCs. This sequence was found in a woman aged 18-30 years in good health.

The CDR3 region is CAISASGSGANVLTF. The DNA for the CDR3 is TGTGCCATCAGTGCTTCGGGGTCTGGGGCCAACGTCCTGACTTTC. The chain carries TRBV10-3 and TRBJ2-6; tentative D call: TRBD2 (5 bases). Germline CDR1 ENHRY, CDR2 SYGVKD. V was pared by 4 bases and J by 1 base, with 8 bases between. The CDR3 extends over 15 amino acids.